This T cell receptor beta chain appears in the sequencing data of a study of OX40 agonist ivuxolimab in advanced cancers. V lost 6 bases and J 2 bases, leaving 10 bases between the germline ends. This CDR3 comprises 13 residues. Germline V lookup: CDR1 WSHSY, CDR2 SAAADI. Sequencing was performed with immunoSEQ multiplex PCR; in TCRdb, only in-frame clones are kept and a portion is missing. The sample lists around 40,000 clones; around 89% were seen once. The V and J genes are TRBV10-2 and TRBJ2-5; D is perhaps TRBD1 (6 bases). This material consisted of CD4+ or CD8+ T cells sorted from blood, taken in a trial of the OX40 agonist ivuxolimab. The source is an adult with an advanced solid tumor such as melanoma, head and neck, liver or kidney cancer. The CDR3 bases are TGCGCCAGCAGCGGACAGTCACAAGAGACCCAGTACTTC. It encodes CASSGQSQETQYF.